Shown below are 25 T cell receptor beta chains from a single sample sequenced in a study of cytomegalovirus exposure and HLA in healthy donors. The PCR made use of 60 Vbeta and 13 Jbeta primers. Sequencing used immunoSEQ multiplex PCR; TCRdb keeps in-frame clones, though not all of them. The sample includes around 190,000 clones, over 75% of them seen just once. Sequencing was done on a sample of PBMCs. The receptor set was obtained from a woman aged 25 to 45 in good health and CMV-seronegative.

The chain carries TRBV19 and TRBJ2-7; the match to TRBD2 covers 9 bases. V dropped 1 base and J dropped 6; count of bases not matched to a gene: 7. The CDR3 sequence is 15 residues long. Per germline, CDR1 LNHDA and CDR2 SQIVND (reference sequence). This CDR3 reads CASSIGTSGFREQYF. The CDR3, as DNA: TGTGCCAGTAGTATAGGTACTAGCGGGTTTCGCGAGCAGTACTTC.

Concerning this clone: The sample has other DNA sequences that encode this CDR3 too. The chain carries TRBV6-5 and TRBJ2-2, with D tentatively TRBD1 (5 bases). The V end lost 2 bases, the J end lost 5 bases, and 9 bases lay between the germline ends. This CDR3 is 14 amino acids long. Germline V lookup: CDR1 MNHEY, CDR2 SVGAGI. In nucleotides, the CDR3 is TGTGCCAGCAGTTACGACAGTGGAACCGGGGAGCTGTTTTTT. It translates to CASSYDSGTGELFF.

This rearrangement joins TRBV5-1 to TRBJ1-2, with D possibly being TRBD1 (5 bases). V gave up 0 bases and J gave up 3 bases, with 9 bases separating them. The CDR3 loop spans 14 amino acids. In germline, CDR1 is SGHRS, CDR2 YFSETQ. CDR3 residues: CASSLVGGDYGYTF. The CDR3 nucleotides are TGCGCCAGCAGCTTGGTTGGGGGGGACTATGGCTACACCTTC.

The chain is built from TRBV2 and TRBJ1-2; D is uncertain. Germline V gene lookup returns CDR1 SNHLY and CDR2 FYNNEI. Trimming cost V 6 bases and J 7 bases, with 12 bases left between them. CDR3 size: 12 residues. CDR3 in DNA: TGTGCCAGCAGCTGGCCCCAGTCTGGCTACACCTTC. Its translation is CASSWPQSGYTF.

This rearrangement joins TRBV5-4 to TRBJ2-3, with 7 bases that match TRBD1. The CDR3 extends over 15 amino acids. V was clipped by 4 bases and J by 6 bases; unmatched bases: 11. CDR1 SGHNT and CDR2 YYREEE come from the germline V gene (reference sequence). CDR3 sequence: CASSPAAGGGDTQYF. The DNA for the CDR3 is TGTGCCAGCAGCCCGGCTGCAGGGGGTGGGGATACGCAGTATTTT.

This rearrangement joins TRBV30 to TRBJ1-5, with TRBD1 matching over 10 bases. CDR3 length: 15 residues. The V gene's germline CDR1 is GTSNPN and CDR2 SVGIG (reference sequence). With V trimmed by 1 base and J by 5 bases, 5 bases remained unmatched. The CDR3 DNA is TGTGCCTGGAGTGGACAGGGGGCTCCGGATCAGCCCCAGCATTTT. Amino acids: CAWSGQGAPDQPQHF.

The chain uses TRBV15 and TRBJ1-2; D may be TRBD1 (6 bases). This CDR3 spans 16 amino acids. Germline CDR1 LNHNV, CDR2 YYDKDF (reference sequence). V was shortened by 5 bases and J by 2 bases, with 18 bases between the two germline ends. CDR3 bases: TGTGCCACCAGCGAAAGGGCAGGGGCGAAGAACTATGGCTACACCTTC. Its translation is CATSERAGAKNYGYTF.

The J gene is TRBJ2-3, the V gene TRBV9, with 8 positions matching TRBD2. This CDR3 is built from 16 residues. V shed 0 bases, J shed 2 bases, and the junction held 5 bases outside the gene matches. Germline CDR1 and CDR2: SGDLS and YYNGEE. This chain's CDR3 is CASSVGSSGITDTQYF. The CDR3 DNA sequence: TGTGCCAGCAGCGTAGGTAGTAGCGGGATCACAGATACGCAGTATTTT.

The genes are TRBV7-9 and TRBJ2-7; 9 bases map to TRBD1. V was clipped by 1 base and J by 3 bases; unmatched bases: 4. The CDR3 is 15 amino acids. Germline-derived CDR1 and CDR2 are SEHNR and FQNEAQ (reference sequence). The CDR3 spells CASSLVTGGDYEQYF. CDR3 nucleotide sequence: TGTGCCAGCAGCTTAGTAACAGGGGGCGACTACGAGCAGTACTTC. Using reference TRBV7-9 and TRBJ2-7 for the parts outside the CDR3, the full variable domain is DTGVSQNPRHKITKRGQNVTFRCDPISEHNRLYWYRQTLGQGPEFLTYFQNEAQLEKSRLLSDRFSAERPKGSFSTLEIQRTEQGDSAMYLCASSLVTGGDYEQYFGPGTRLTVT.

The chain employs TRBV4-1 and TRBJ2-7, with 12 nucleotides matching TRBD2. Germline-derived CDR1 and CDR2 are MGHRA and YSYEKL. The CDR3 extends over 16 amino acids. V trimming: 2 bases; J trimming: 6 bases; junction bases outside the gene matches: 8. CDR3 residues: CASSQPTSGRLCEQYF. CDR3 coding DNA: TGCGCCAGCAGCCAACCTACTAGCGGGAGGTTATGCGAGCAGTACTTC.

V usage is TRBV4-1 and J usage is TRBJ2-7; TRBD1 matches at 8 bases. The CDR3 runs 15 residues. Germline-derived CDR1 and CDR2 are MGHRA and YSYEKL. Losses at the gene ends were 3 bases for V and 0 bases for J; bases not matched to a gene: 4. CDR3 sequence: CASSHAGGHSYEQYF. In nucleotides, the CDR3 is TGCGCCAGCAGCCATGCAGGGGGCCACTCCTACGAGCAGTACTTC.

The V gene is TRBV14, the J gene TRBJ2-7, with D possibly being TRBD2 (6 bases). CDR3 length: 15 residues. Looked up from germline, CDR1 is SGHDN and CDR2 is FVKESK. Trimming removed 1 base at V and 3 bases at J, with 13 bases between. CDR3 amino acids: CASSQGRGRRYEQYF. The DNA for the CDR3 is TGTGCCAGCAGCCAAGGGAGGGGCAGGCGCTACGAGCAGTACTTC.

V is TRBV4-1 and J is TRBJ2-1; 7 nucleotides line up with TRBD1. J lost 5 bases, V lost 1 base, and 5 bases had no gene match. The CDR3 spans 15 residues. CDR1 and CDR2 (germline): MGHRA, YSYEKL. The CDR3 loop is CASSQGRDRHNEQFF. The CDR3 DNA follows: TGCGCCAGCAGCCAAGGAAGGGACAGACACAATGAGCAGTTCTTC.

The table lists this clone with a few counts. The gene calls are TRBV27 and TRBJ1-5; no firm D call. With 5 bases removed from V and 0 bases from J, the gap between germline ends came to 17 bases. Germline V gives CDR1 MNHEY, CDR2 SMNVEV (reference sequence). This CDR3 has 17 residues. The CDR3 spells CASSGRGTLYSNQPQHF. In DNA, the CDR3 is TGTGCCAGCAGTGGCCGGGGTACCCTCTATAGCAATCAGCCCCAGCATTTT.

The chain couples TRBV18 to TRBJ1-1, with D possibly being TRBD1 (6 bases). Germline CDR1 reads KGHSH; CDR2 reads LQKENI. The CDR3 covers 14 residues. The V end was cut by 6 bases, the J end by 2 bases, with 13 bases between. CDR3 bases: TGTGCCAGCTCGTGGACAGAGGTAAACACTGAAGCTTTCTTT. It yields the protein CASSWTEVNTEAFF.

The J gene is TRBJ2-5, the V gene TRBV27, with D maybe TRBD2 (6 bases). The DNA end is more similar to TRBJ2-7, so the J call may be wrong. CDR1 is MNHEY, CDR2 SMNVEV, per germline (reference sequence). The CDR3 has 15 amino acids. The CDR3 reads CASRPTGTAYYEQYF. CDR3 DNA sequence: TGTGCCAGCAGACCGACCGGGACTGCTTACTACGAGCAGTACTTC.

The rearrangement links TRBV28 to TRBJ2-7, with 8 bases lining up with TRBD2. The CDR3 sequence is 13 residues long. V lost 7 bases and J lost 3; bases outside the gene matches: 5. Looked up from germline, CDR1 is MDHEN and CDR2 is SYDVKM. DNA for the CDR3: TGTGCCAGCACCGGGACTAGTTTCTACGAGCAGTACTTC. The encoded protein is CASTGTSFYEQYF.

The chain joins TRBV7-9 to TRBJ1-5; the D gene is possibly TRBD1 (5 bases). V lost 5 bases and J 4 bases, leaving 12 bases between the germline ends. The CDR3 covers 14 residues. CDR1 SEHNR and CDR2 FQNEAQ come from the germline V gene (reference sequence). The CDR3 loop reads CASSPPGENQPQHF. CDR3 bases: TGTGCCAGCAGCCCCCCGGGGGAGAATCAGCCCCAGCATTTT.

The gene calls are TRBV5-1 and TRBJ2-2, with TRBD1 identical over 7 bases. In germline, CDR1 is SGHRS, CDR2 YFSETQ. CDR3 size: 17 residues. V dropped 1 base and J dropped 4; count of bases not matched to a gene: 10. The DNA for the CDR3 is TGCGCCAGCAGCTTGCACGGGACAGAAATCACCACCGGGGAGCTGTTTTTT. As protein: CASSLHGTEITTGELFF.

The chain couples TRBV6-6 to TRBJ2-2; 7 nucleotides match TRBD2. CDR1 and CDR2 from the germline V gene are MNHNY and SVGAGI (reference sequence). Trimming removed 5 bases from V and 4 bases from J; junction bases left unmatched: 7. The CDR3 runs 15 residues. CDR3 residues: CASSLRGGGTGELFF. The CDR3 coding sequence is TGTGCCAGCAGTCTCCGTGGGGGGGGCACCGGGGAGCTGTTTTTT.

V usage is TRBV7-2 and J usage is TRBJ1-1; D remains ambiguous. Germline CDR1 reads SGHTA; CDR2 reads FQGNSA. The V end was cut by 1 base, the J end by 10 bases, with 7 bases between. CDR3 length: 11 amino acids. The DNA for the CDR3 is TGTGCCAGCAGCTTAGGTCCCCGAGCTTTCTTT. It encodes CASSLGPRAFF.

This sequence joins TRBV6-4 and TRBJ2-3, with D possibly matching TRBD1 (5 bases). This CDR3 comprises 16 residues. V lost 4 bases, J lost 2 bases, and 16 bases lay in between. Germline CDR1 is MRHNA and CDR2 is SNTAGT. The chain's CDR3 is CASSVMVGQPTDTQYF. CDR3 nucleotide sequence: TGTGCCAGCAGTGTAATGGTGGGGCAGCCCACAGATACGCAGTATTTT.

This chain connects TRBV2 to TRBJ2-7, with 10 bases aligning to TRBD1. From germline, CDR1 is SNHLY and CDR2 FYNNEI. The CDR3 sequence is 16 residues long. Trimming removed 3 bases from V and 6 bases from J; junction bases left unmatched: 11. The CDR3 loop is CASSDRPGTGVFEQYF. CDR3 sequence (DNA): TGTGCCAGCAGTGATAGGCCCGGGACAGGGGTGTTCGAGCAGTACTTC.

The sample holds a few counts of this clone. Written as DNA, the CDR3 is TGTGCCAGTAGTGTCGGAGGACTTCCCAATGAGCAGTTCTTC. It codes for CASSVGGLPNEQFF. The rearrangement links TRBV19 to TRBJ2-1, with D perhaps TRBD2 (5 bases). Trimming shortened V by 5 bases and J by 6 bases, and 14 bases separated the two germline ends. The CDR3 has 14 amino acids. Looked up from germline, CDR1 is LNHDA and CDR2 is SQIVND (reference sequence).

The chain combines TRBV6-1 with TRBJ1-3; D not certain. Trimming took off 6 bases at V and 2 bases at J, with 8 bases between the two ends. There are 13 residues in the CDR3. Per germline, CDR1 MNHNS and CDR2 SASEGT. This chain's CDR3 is CASSRGAGNTIYF. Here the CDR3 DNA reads TGTGCCAGCAGCCGGGGAGCTGGAAACACCATATATTTT.